The T cell receptor beta chain under discussion was sequenced for a study of blood T cell repertoires in COVID-19. Adults between roughly 18 and 100 years of age took part from fewer than 30 US areas. TCRdb's copy holds only in-frame clones and misses some; the assay was immunoSEQ multiplex PCR. The sample holds about 200,000 clones, 84% seen once. J gave up 5 bases and V 4 bases, and 10 bases lay outside the gene matches. Germline-derived CDR1 and CDR2 are GTSNPN and SVGIG (reference sequence). This CDR3 spans 15 amino acids. The sequence came from a man in his forties who had recovered from COVID-19. The rearrangement links TRBV30 to TRBJ1-1; 10 bases are shared with TRBD1. Sequenced material: PBMCs or T cells enriched from blood (not recorded which). The CDR3 here is CAWTYSPGQGTEAFF. The CDR3 DNA is TGTGCCTGGACCTATTCGCCGGGACAGGGGACTGAAGCTTTCTTT.